One sample yielded the 12 T cell receptor beta chains listed below, sequenced in a study of cytomegalovirus exposure and HLA in healthy donors. PCR primers comprised 60 Vbeta and 13 Jbeta primers. TCRdb's table, derived via immunoSEQ multiplex PCR, lists solely in-frame clones and lacks some. This table holds about 160,000 clones, around four fifths found once. Material: PBMCs. The receptor source for this set is a man between 50 and 59 years old in good health and CMV-seropositive.

The chain combines TRBV21-1 with TRBJ2-5; the table names TRBD2, a call not compared with the DNA. The end of the DNA is better explained by TRBJ2-7, so the J call may be wrong. TRBV21-1 represents a pseudogene. The CDR3 is 16 residues long. The CDR3 bases are TGTGCCAGCAGCAAAGGAGGTCCAAGCGTCGGGTACGAGCAGTACTTC. It yields the protein CASSKGGPSVGYEQYF.

The genes are TRBV5-1 and TRBJ1-3; D perhaps matches TRBD1 (5 bases). Germline V gene lookup returns CDR1 SGHRS and CDR2 YFSETQ. The V end was cut by 0 bases, the J end by 1 base, with 5 bases between. The CDR3 has 14 amino acids. The CDR3 protein is CASSLEGSGNTIYF. DNA for the CDR3: TGCGCCAGCAGCTTGGAGGGGTCTGGAAACACCATATATTTT.

The chain couples TRBV7-3 to TRBJ2-3, with TRBD2 matching over 7 bases. Per the germline V gene, CDR1 is SGHTA and CDR2 is FQGTGA. The CDR3 totals 16 residues. The V gene end was trimmed by 1 base and the J gene end by 4 bases; junction bases not matched to a gene: 8. CDR3 nucleotide sequence: TGTGCCAGCAGCTTAAATGGCGCGGGAGTTTCAGATACGCAGTATTTT. It is translated as CASSLNGAGVSDTQYF.

Comment on this clone: Because the CDR3 is missing its conserved closing phenylalanine or tryptophan, this is likely a read error. No DNA is shown, since the ends of the CDR3 on it are uncertain; the CDR3 is the one TCRdb lists. This chain uses TRBV7-9 with TRBJ1-3; the D call in the table, TRBD1, was not verified against the DNA. From its first to its last residue, the CDR3 has 13 amino acids. Germline assignment: CDR1 SEHNR and CDR2 FQNEAQ (reference sequence). The CDR3 loop is CASSLGDSGQALV.

A note on this clone: The sample holds other DNA sequences that translate to the same CDR3. This chain joins TRBV27 and TRBJ1-1, with 8 bases matching TRBD1. The length of the CDR3 is 12 residues. CDR1 and CDR2 from the germline V gene are MNHEY and SMNVEV (reference sequence). The trim removed 6 bases at V and 4 bases at J, leaving 1 base unmatched. This CDR3 reads CASSTGGTEAFF. CDR3 DNA sequence: TGTGCCAGCAGCACAGGGGGCACTGAAGCTTTCTTT.

Worth noting for this clone: At one boundary the junction diverges from the germline segment, which might be a read error. J is TRBJ2-7 and V is TRBV19; 12 bases match TRBD1. Germline V gene sequence: CDR1 LNHDA, CDR2 SQIVND (reference sequence). This CDR3 spans 15 amino acids. CDR3 loop: CASSIGTGGLDEQYF. The DNA of the CDR3 is TGTGCCAGTAGCATAGGGACAGGGGGCCTGGACGAGCAGTACTTC.

The chain couples TRBV5-1 to TRBJ2-7; 10 bases are a match to TRBD1. Losses at the gene ends were 3 bases for V and 7 bases for J; bases not matched to a gene: 10. CDR3 size: 15 residues. Germline V gene lookup returns CDR1 SGHRS and CDR2 YFSETQ. In nucleotides, the CDR3 is TGCGCCAGCAGCTCGGCACGACAGGGGGCGGGTGAGCAGTACTTC. Its translation: CASSSARQGAGEQYF.

The J gene is TRBJ1-1, the V gene TRBV7-8; a weak D match, TRBD1 (5 bases). CDR1 and CDR2 from the germline V gene are SGHVS and FQNEAQ. Trimming took 7 bases from V and 2 from J, leaving 11 bases between them. The CDR3 has 13 amino acids. CDR3 amino acids: CASKWGVNTEAFF. In DNA form, the CDR3 reads TGTGCCAGCAAATGGGGCGTCAACACTGAAGCTTTCTTT.

The V gene is TRBV5-1, the J gene TRBJ1-3, with D perhaps matching TRBD1 (5 bases). CDR3 length equals 16 residues. Germline CDR1 reads SGHRS; CDR2 reads YFSETQ. Trimming removed 3 bases from V and 0 bases from J, with 13 bases in between. The CDR3 loop is CASSYEQDYSGNTIYF. CDR3 nucleotides: TGCGCCAGCAGCTACGAACAGGACTACTCTGGAAACACCATATATTTT.

This chain uses TRBV28 with TRBJ1-6; D gene uncertain. V was shortened by 3 bases and J by 10 bases, with 10 bases between the two germline ends. The germline V gene encodes CDR1 MDHEN and CDR2 SYDVKM. The CDR3 covers 13 residues. CDR3 nucleotide sequence: TGTGCCAGCAGTTTGGAGGGCAGGTCACCCCTCCACTTT. It specifies CASSLEGRSPLHF.

In its sample, this clone was seen once. The V and J genes are TRBV19 and TRBJ2-7; 9 nucleotides agree with TRBD2. There are 17 residues in the CDR3. The V segment lost 5 bases and the J segment 1 base; nucleotides outside the gene matches: 12. The germline V gene has CDR1 LNHDA and CDR2 SQIVND (reference sequence). The CDR3 coding sequence is TGTGCCAGTAGTCCTCGTGGGGGGGGACTAGCTTCCTACGAGCAGTACTTC. This translates into CASSPRGGGLASYEQYF.

The V call is TRBV7-9, the J call TRBJ2-5, with a weak D call TRBD1 (6 bases). V lost 6 bases and J lost 3, with 11 bases in between. The CDR3 totals 13 residues. CDR1 and CDR2 from the germline V gene are SEHNR and FQNEAQ (reference sequence). The CDR3 coding sequence is TGTGCCAGCAGGAGAGGGGGTGAAGAGACCCAGTACTTC. Its translation: CASRRGGEETQYF. The whole variable domain, filled in from reference TRBV7-9 and TRBJ2-5, reads DTGVSQNPRHKITKRGQNVTFRCDPISEHNRLYWYRQTLGQGPEFLTYFQNEAQLEKSRLLSDRFSAERPKGSFSTLEIQRTEQGDSAMYLCASRRGGEETQYFGPGTRLLVL.